The 31 T cell receptor beta chains in this list originate from one sample, sequenced in a study of technical replicates of blood from a few donors. Generated by immunoSEQ multiplex PCR, the TCRdb table keeps only in-frame clones and is missing some. Of 65,000 to 80,000 clones listed, 95% to 98% are singletons. The sequencing sample was made of T cells isolated from PBMCs. These receptor sequences come from a human donor in good health.

The rearrangement joins TRBV6-1 to TRBJ1-3; no clear D gene. Trimming cost V 5 bases and J 0 bases, with 11 bases left between them. The germline V gene encodes CDR1 MNHNS and CDR2 SASEGT. The CDR3 contains 15 residues. The CDR3 protein is CASSPQGASGNTIYF. The CDR3 region has the DNA TGTGCCAGCAGTCCCCAAGGAGCCTCTGGAAACACCATATATTTT.

The chain carries TRBV9 and TRBJ1-1; 9 positions agree with TRBD1. Germline values: CDR1 SGDLS, CDR2 YYNGEE. The CDR3 contains 13 residues. With V trimmed by 3 bases and J by 7 bases, 4 bases remained unmatched. CDR3 in DNA: TGTGCCAGCAGCGCAAGACAGGGGGATGAAGCTTTCTTT. It yields the protein CASSARQGDEAFF.

This chain uses TRBV6-5 with TRBJ2-3; weak D call: TRBD2 (5 bases). From germline, CDR1 is MNHEY and CDR2 SVGAGI. This CDR3 is built from 13 residues. V gave up 7 bases and J gave up 0 bases, with 8 bases separating them. CDR3 sequence reads: CASTLASTDTQYF. The DNA for the CDR3 is TGTGCCAGCACTCTAGCTAGCACAGATACGCAGTATTTT.

The chain has TRBV15 and TRBJ1-1; maybe TRBD1 (6 bases). The CDR3 runs 14 residues. Per the germline V gene, CDR1 is LNHNV and CDR2 is YYDKDF (reference sequence). V lost 1 base and J lost 8, with 14 bases in between. CDR3 bases: TGTGCCACCAGCAGAGGCGCAGGGGTAATAGAAGCTTTCTTT. It is translated as CATSRGAGVIEAFF.

The CDR3 is CASSEYSQAEETQYF. The CDR3 nucleotides read TGTGCCAGCAGTGAATACTCCCAGGCCGAAGAGACCCAGTACTTC. The chain couples TRBV25-1 to TRBJ2-5; D gene uncertain. With 0 bases removed from V and 3 bases from J, the gap between germline ends came to 11 bases. Germline V gene sequence: CDR1 MGHDK, CDR2 SYGVNS. The length of the CDR3 is 15 residues.

J is TRBJ1-4 and V is TRBV7-9; D ambiguous. Germline CDR1 is SEHNR and CDR2 is FQNEAQ (reference sequence). The CDR3 totals 16 residues. V lost 5 bases and J 0 bases, leaving 13 bases between the germline ends. DNA for the CDR3: TGTGCCAGCAGCCGAACCCCGGTTGCAACTAATGAAAAACTGTTTTTT. It encodes CASSRTPVATNEKLFF.

This chain connects TRBV11-3 to TRBJ2-7; D is possibly TRBD2 (6 bases). Trimming left V 5 bases short and J 7 bases short, with 15 bases between. This CDR3 is built from 13 residues. Germline CDR1 is SGHNT and CDR2 is YENEEA. CDR3 DNA: TGTGCCAGCAGCACGGGACTGGGGTTGGAGCAGTACTTC. Its protein is CASSTGLGLEQYF.

The V call is TRBV6-6, the J call TRBJ1-5; TRBD1 might be the D (5 bases). The V end lost 0 bases, the J end lost 1 base, and 10 bases lay between the germline ends. Per the germline V gene, CDR1 is MNHNY and CDR2 is SVGAGI (reference sequence). The CDR3 is made up of 16 amino acids. The CDR3 coding sequence is TGTGCCAGCAGTTACTCGGGCAGGGAAAGCAATCAGCCCCAGCATTTT. Protein sequence: CASSYSGRESNQPQHF.

The chain joins TRBV6-5 to TRBJ2-7; D possibly corresponds to TRBD2 (5 bases). Germline V gene sequence: CDR1 MNHEY, CDR2 SVGAGI. V lost 6 bases, J lost 3 bases, and 12 bases lay in between. The CDR3 contains 13 residues. Here the CDR3 DNA reads TGTGCCAGCAGCCCCGGACTGCACTACGAGCAGTACTTC. Translation: CASSPGLHYEQYF.

The chain recombines TRBV6-5 with TRBJ1-3, with D tentatively TRBD1 (6 bases). V was trimmed by 6 bases and J by 4 bases, leaving 16 bases between them. The CDR3 length is 15 residues. CDR1 and CDR2 from the germline V gene are MNHEY and SVGAGI. This CDR3 reads CASSLTGRGGNTIYF. The CDR3 region has the DNA TGTGCCAGCAGCCTTACGGGCAGGGGCGGAAACACCATATATTTT.

This chain joins TRBV5-1 and TRBJ2-1, with 12 bases identical to TRBD1. V trimming: 1 base; J trimming: 7 bases; junction bases outside the gene matches: 9. The germline V gene encodes CDR1 SGHRS and CDR2 YFSETQ. The CDR3 consists of 17 residues. CDR3 sequence reads: CASSLTPPGQGANEQFF. For the CDR3, the DNA is TGCGCCAGCAGCTTGACACCCCCGGGACAGGGGGCGAATGAGCAGTTCTTC.

The chain combines TRBV5-1 with TRBJ1-3; the D gene is possibly TRBD1 (5 bases). Trimming left V 9 bases short and J 0 bases short, with 10 bases between. The CDR3 is made up of 13 amino acids. Looked up from germline, CDR1 is SGHRS and CDR2 is YFSETQ. CDR3 in amino acids: CATTDTSGNTIYF. For the CDR3, the DNA is TGCGCCACCACGGACACCTCTGGAAACACCATATATTTT.

The V gene is TRBV9, the J gene TRBJ1-1; no clear D. The CDR3 contains 15 residues. V dropped 4 bases and J dropped 5 bases, with 18 bases sitting between them. CDR1 and CDR2 (germline): SGDLS, YYNGEE. The CDR3 nucleotides read TGTGCCAGCAGCTCCGAGGCGGGGAGCCCAACTGAAGCTTTCTTT. It is translated as CASSSEAGSPTEAFF.

The chain couples TRBV30 to TRBJ1-4; 8 nucleotides agree with TRBD1. Trimming at V came to 7 bases and at J to 3 bases, leaving 7 bases not matched to a gene. The CDR3 sequence is 14 residues long. Looked up from germline, CDR1 is GTSNPN and CDR2 is SVGIG (reference sequence). The CDR3 sequence: CASRKQGANEKLFF. The CDR3 nucleotides are TGTGCCTCGCGGAAACAGGGGGCTAATGAAAAACTGTTTTTT.

The gene calls are TRBV11-3 and TRBJ2-1, with TRBD2 matching over 8 bases. The CDR3 consists of 16 residues. Germline CDR1 SGHNT, CDR2 YENEEA. The V and J ends lost 5 bases and 3 bases, in that order; junction bases with no gene match: 9. CDR3 bases: TGTGCCAGCAGCCCCGGGAGGGCGGGATTCTACAATGAGCAGTTCTTC. This gives the protein CASSPGRAGFYNEQFF.

CDR3 coding DNA: TGTGCCAGCAGCACCGGGACCGGGGAGCTGTTTTTT. Its protein product is CASSTGTGELFF. The chain recombines TRBV5-4 with TRBJ2-2; D is uncertain. Germline V gene sequence: CDR1 SGHNT, CDR2 YYREEE (reference sequence). The CDR3 loop spans 12 amino acids. V dropped 4 bases and J dropped 5 bases, with 6 bases sitting between them.

The chain links TRBV29-1 to TRBJ2-3; maybe TRBD1 (6 bases). The CDR3 is made up of 15 amino acids. Germline lookup yields CDR1 SQVTM and CDR2 ANQGSEA. Trimming left V 4 bases short and J 2 bases short, with 16 bases between. CDR3 residues: CSVGGVGHDTDTQYF. The CDR3 DNA reads TGCAGCGTTGGGGGAGTGGGACATGACACAGATACGCAGTATTTT.

This clone was picked up one time. The rearrangement joins TRBV28 to TRBJ1-1; D is perhaps TRBD1 (6 bases). Germline assignment: CDR1 MDHEN and CDR2 SYDVKM. The ends were cut back, 5 bases at V and 4 bases at J, with 17 bases in the middle. This CDR3 is 15 amino acids long. The CDR3 here is CASSPWTDRGTEAFF. The CDR3, as DNA: TGTGCCAGCAGTCCCTGGACAGACCGGGGCACTGAAGCTTTCTTT.

The chain carries TRBV9 and TRBJ1-3; 10 nucleotides line up with TRBD1. Germline CDR1 reads SGDLS; CDR2 reads YYNGEE. Trimming cost V 0 bases and J 4 bases; bases outside gene matches: 1. The CDR3 consists of 15 residues. Here the CDR3 reads CASSVGQGAGNTIYF. The CDR3 region has the DNA TGTGCCAGCAGCGTAGGACAGGGGGCCGGAAACACCATATATTTT.

This chain connects TRBV28 to TRBJ2-7, with D perhaps matching TRBD1 (7 bases). The CDR3 consists of 17 residues. Trimming removed 5 bases from V and 4 bases from J, with 24 bases in between. The germline gives CDR1 MDHEN, CDR2 SYDVKM. The CDR3 sequence is CASSPNTNRGGRYEQYF. The CDR3 nucleotides read TGTGCCAGCAGTCCGAACACCAACAGGGGAGGTAGATACGAGCAGTACTTC.

V usage is TRBV9 and J usage is TRBJ2-1; 7 bases map to TRBD2. Germline loops: CDR1 SGDLS, CDR2 YYNGEE. Trimming removed 3 bases from V and 10 bases from J; junction bases left unmatched: 10. The CDR3 runs to 14 residues. CDR3 bases: TGTGCCAGCAGCGAGCCCCCTTCGGGGGGAGAGCAGTTCTTC. This sequence encodes CASSEPPSGGEQFF.

The chain combines TRBV7-2 with TRBJ2-2, with a tentative D call TRBD2 (6 bases). V was clipped by 3 bases and J by 6 bases, with 17 bases between them. The CDR3 is 16 residues long. Germline CDR1 reads SGHTA; CDR2 reads FQGNSA. CDR3 in DNA: TGTGCCAGCAGCTTCGGGGGAGCCCTAACATCCGGGGAGCTGTTTTTT. It codes for CASSFGGALTSGELFF.

This CDR3 is CASRKAGYTEAFF. Written as DNA, the CDR3 is TGTGCCAGCAGAAAAGCAGGGTACACTGAAGCTTTCTTT. V gene TRBV19 combines with J gene TRBJ1-1; possible D gene TRBD1, 5 bases. The CDR3 runs 13 residues. V was pared by 9 bases and J by 3 bases, with 14 bases between. The germline gives CDR1 LNHDA, CDR2 SQIVND (reference sequence).

This chain connects TRBV4-2 to TRBJ2-7, with 7 bases fitting TRBD1. CDR3 length equals 13 residues. Germline assignment: CDR1 LGHNA and CDR2 YNFKEQ. Germline trimming cut 0 bases from V and 6 bases from J; bases unmatched to any gene: 2. The chain's CDR3 is CASSQEGQSEQYF. The CDR3 bases are TGTGCCAGCAGCCAAGAGGGACAGTCCGAGCAGTACTTC.

The chain uses TRBV7-8 and TRBJ1-1, with 10 positions matching TRBD1. The CDR3 totals 15 residues. V trimming: 5 bases; J trimming: 7 bases; junction bases outside the gene matches: 10. Germline loops: CDR1 SGHVS, CDR2 FQNEAQ. CDR3 in amino acids: CASSPIDRGQGEAFF. CDR3 coding DNA: TGTGCCAGCAGCCCGATAGACAGGGGGCAGGGTGAAGCTTTCTTT.

The V call is TRBV2, the J call TRBJ1-2; 7 nucleotides line up with TRBD1. The CDR3 runs 14 residues. The V and J ends lost 8 bases and 4 bases, in that order; junction bases with no gene match: 10. The germline V gene has CDR1 SNHLY and CDR2 FYNNEI. CDR3 bases: TGTGCCAGCTTCGGGACAGCTTCTTTCTATGGCTACACCTTC. Its protein product is CASFGTASFYGYTF.

V gene TRBV13 combines with J gene TRBJ2-1, with D maybe TRBD1 (5 bases). The CDR3 runs to 15 residues. Germline loops: CDR1 PRHDT, CDR2 FYEKMQ (reference sequence). V was shortened by 3 bases and J by 8 bases, with 17 bases between the two germline ends. The CDR3 sequence: CASSLSQGQRDEQFF. As DNA, the CDR3 is TGTGCCAGCAGCTTGAGCCAGGGCCAAAGGGATGAGCAGTTCTTC.

This chain connects TRBV20-1 to TRBJ2-3; D not resolved. V shed 1 base and J shed 6 bases, with 5 bases lying between them. The CDR3 is 11 amino acids. CDR1 is DFQATT and CDR2 is SNEGSKA in the germline V gene (reference sequence). This CDR3 is CSARVGDTQYF. In DNA, the CDR3 is TGCAGTGCTAGAGTCGGGGATACGCAGTATTTT.

The rearrangement joins TRBV28 to TRBJ2-7, with a weak D call TRBD2 (5 bases). V dropped 3 bases and J dropped 7 bases, with 16 bases sitting between them. CDR1 is MDHEN, CDR2 SYDVKM, per germline. This CDR3 is 14 amino acids long. This chain's CDR3 is CASSFVGEVREQYF. The CDR3 DNA sequence: TGTGCCAGCAGTTTTGTGGGAGAAGTTCGGGAGCAGTACTTC.

This clone was detected only once. The gene calls are TRBV30 and TRBJ2-3; D remains unclear. V lost 7 bases to trimming and J lost 1 base, with 3 bases between them. The CDR3 is 10 residues long. Germline V gene lookup returns CDR1 GTSNPN and CDR2 SVGIG (reference sequence). CDR3 DNA: TGTGCCTTATGCACAGATACGCAGTATTTT. Amino acid sequence: CALCTDTQYF.

The CDR3 sequence is CASSPGATAPYGYTF. The CDR3 nucleotides read TGTGCCAGCAGTCCAGGGGCGACAGCGCCTTATGGCTACACCTTC. This sequence joins TRBV27 and TRBJ1-2; a weak D match, TRBD1 (6 bases). Germline lookup yields CDR1 MNHEY and CDR2 SMNVEV (reference sequence). The CDR3 runs 15 residues. V lost 5 bases to trimming and J lost 5 bases, with 18 bases between them.